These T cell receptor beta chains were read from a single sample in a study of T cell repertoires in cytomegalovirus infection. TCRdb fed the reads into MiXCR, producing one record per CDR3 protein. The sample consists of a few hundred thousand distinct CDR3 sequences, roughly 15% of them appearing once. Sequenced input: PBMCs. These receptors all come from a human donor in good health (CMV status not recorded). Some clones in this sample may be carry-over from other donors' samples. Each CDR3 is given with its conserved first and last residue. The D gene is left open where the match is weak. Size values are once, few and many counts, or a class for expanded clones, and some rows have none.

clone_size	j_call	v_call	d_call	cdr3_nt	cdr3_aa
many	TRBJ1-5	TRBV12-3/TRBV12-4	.	TGTGCCAGCAGTTTTAGTTTAAATCAGCCCCAGCATTTT	CASSFSLNQPQHF
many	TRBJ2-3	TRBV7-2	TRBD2	TGTGCCAGCAGCGCAGGGACTAGCGCAGATACGCAGTATTTT	CASSAGTSADTQYF
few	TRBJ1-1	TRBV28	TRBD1	TGTGCCAGCATCGCCCGGGACAGGACGTCGAACACTGAAGCTTTCTTT	CASIARDRTSNTEAFF
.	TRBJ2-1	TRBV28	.	TGTGCCAGCCGAGGGTTCAATGAGCAGTTCTTC	CASRGFNEQFF
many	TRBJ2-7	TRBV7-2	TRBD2	TGTGCCAGCAGCTTAGGACTAGCGGGGGACGTGGAGCAGTACTTC	CASSLGLAGDVEQYF
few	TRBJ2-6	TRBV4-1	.	TGCGCCAGCAGCCAAGAGGACGCCCGGAGCTCTGGGGCCAACGTCCTGACTTTC	CASSQEDARSSGANVLTF
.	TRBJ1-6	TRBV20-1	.	TGCAGTGCTAGGGACGGTACCAGCTCCTATAATTCACCCCTCCACTTT	CSARDGTSSYNSPLHF
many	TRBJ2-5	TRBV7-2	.	TGTGCCAGCAGCTTAGGGCTGGGGACATCGAAATTC	CASSLGLGTSKF
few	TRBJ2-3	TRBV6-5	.	TGTGCCAGCAGGGACGGCCAGTTTAGCACAGATACGCAGTATTTT	CASRDGQFSTDTQYF
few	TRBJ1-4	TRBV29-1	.	TGCAGCGTTGGGGCGACAGACCTAAATGAAAAACTGTTTTTT	CSVGATDLNEKLFF
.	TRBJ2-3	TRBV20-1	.	TGCAGTGCTACCGGCAGGGGGGCTAGCACAGATACGCAGTATTTT	CSATGRGASTDTQYF
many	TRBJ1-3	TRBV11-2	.	TGTGCCAGCAGCTCCGGGACTCCTGGAAACACCATATATTTT	CASSSGTPGNTIYF
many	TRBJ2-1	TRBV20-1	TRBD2	TGCAGTGCTCTAGACCTGACTAGCACGGGGGAGAATGAGCAGTTCTTC	CSALDLTSTGENEQFF
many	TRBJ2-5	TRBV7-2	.	TGTGCCAGCAAAGGGGGGAATCAAGAGACCCAGTACTTC	CASKGGNQETQYF
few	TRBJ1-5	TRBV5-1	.	TGCGCCAGCAGCTTGGACGCTTCGGCAGTAAATCAGCCCCAGCATTTT	CASSLDASAVNQPQHF
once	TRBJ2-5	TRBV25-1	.	TGTGCCAGCAGTGAACCCCCACACAGGGCCCTACGGACCCAGTACTTC	CASSEPPHRALRTQYF
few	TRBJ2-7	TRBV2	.	TGTGCCAGCAGTGAAGAGGGGTACGAGCAGTACTTC	CASSEEGYEQYF
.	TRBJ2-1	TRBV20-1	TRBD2	TGCAGTGCTAGCGCCCTAGCGGGGGGCCCTCACAATGAGCAGTTCTTC	CSASALAGGPHNEQFF
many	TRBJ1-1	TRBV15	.	TGTGCCACCAGCAGATACAGGGAAGTGGGCACTGAAGCTTTCTTT	CATSRYREVGTEAFF
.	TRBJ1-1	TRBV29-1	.	TGCAGCGTTGAAGATCGGACAGCCGAATGGAACACTGAAGCTTTCTTT	CSVEDRTAEWNTEAFF
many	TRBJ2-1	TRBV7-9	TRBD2	TGTGCCAGCAGCTTAGCACGTCCGGGGGGGCACAATGAGCAGTTCTTC	CASSLARPGGHNEQFF
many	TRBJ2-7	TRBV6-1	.	TGTGCCAGCAGTGAAGGCGGGCCATCATTCTACGAGCAGTACTTC	CASSEGGPSFYEQYF
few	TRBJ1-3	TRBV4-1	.	TGCGCCAGCAGCCACCCGACAGTCTCTGGAAACACCATATATTTT	CASSHPTVSGNTIYF